The clone carrying this T cell receptor (beta chain) was seen only a few times. The antigen is not known. The data originate from a study of beta chain features in type 1 diabetes. The CDR3 runs to 15 residues. The germline V gene has CDR1 PRHDT and CDR2 FYEKMQ (reference sequence). The V segment lost 2 bases and the J segment 4 bases; nucleotides outside the gene matches: 6. The whole isolated RNA underwent reverse transcription, so sequencing captured expressed TCRB transcripts. Produced via immunoSEQ multiplex PCR; TCRdb's table is partial and in-frame only. The table records some 100,000 clones, roughly 40% of them present only once. Broader study findings: Short templates might get an advantage during PCR, and this would be equal in patients and controls. Patients with type 1 diabetes showed fewer VDJ junction insertions and more deletions. Patients with Type 1 diabetes showed moderately but significantly shorter TCRB CDR3s in all four CD4+ subsets. Patients' naive, central memory and Treg TCRB repertoires seemed closer to one another than those of healthy donors.

The sequence was obtained from a woman aged 18-29 years in good health. V is TRBV13 and J is TRBJ2-3; 7 bases agree with TRBD1. The material sequenced was stem cell memory CD4+ T cells from blood. In DNA form, the CDR3 reads TGTGCCAGCAGCTTAAGGGCAGGGGGTTCAGATACGCAGTATTTT. Its protein product is CASSLRAGGSDTQYF. The complete variable domain, with remaining parts taken from reference TRBV13 and TRBJ2-3, reads AAGVIQSPRHLIKEKRETATLKCYPIPRHDTVYWYQQGPGQDPQFLISFYEKMQSDKGSIPDRFSAQQFSDYHSELNMSSLELGDSALYFCASSLRAGGSDTQYFGPGTRLTVL.